Listed here is a single T cell receptor beta chain. This clonotype has a count of ten or more. Which antigen it targets is not known. It has no much larger one-base neighbor in the sample; base qualities were not kept. V is cut by 2 bases and J by 0 bases, and the space between the germline ends is 15 bases. The CDR3 spans 17 residues, from the cysteine through the phenylalanine. The read is trimmed to its CDR3 DNA, 51 bases read in frame from base 1. The data were taken from a study of T cells in Graves' hyperthyroidism and ophthalmopathy (dated by TCRdb to the late 2010s). Regarding the complete study: Peripheral blood was collected at initial diagnosis, before any treatment. TCR V-J signatures able to tell the groups apart were searched for in a discovery cohort of some 100 patients, of whom 43 had Graves' ophthalmopathy and roughly 58 had stable Graves' hyperthyroidism. Prospective prediction of ophthalmopathy was tested in an independent validation cohort consisting of some 20 hyperthyroidism patients and around 16 patients who later progressed to ophthalmopathy. The roughly 100 discovery patients were divided at random into training and test sets in a 7:3 ratio. In six Graves' hyperthyroidism patients, the study also compared T-cell repertoires from thyroid tissue with T-cell repertoires from blood. After sampling, hyperthyroidism patients received methimazole starting at 30 mg daily, and ophthalmopathy patients received high-dose intravenous methylprednisolone. The paper reports TCR Vbeta CDR3 sequencing of approximately 140 peripheral blood samples: approximately 41 ophthalmopathy, roughly 74 hyperthyroidism and 17 progressor patients.

Graves' hyperthyroidism was defined as stable when no progression to ophthalmopathy occurred over 18 months of follow-up. Hyperthyroidism patients were aged 18 to 65 years and newly diagnosed, with disease duration of less than 2 months. Patients with uncontrolled infections, other autoimmune diseases, pregnancy or lactation were excluded. Diagnoses were based on clinical symptoms, serum thyroxine and TRAb, thyroid ultrasound and orbital computed tomography. PBMCs were separated from 10 ml of fresh peripheral blood using Ficoll-Paque density gradient centrifugation. Total RNA was extracted with Trizol reagent, and quality was checked on an Agilent 2100 Bioanalyzer. Broader findings and caveats from the paper: A 13 V-J signature model separated ophthalmopathy from stable hyperthyroidism, with approximately 86% sensitivity and about 81% specificity in cross-validation and 80%/75% in testing. No statistical method was used to set the sample size in advance, and investigators knew the group allocation. In validation, the model predicted progression to ophthalmopathy a median of roughly 6.1 months before onset, with 65% to 71% sensitivity and about 72% specificity. Most expanded thyroid clonotypes (frequency above 0.001) were also found in blood, which suggests that blood repertoires may mirror thyroid immune responses.

The TCR beta CDR3 regions were amplified from the RNA transcripts. The TCR CDR3 was subjected to a first round of RT-PCR using the HTBI primer set and the Qiagen OneStep RT-PCR kit. Libraries were constructed in a second round of multiplex PCR, after which size selection and purification were carried out. Sequencing of the libraries was done on an Illumina HiSeq2000 using paired-end 100 bp reads. Per the original workflow: SOAPnuke was used to process the raw data, with reads discarded if the reads contained adapters or uncalled bases, had a mean Phred below 15, or lacked an exact constant-primer or identifier match. High-quality paired reads were merged with COPE v1.2.5, and unique nucleotide sequences were defined as clonotypes. Clonotypes were aligned to IMGT TRBV, TRBD and TRBJ reference segments using MiTCR v1.1. Analysis was restricted to V-J combinations with a frequency above 0.0001, which covered 98% to 99.2% of repertoires. A TCS score was defined as the ratio between F50 (clonal expansion) and ExV (chaos), using BLOSUM62-based TCRdist between CDR3 peptides within each V-J. Welch's t-statistics and random forest reduced roughly 540 V-J features to under 15, which were used in a naive Bayes classifier (R e1071). The public reads were reprocessed in TCRdb via fastp at Q25 and MiXCR, keeping in-frame beta chains. Each record represents a unique CDR3 protein, reported with the most common genes and DNA among its rows. These V and J calls derive from TCRdb rather than the authors' analysis. This sample lists some 440,000 distinct CDR3 sequences; 15% to 18% were detected once. The ten top clones hold almost 8% of the sample.

The V gene is TRBV12-3 or TRBV12-4 and the J gene is TRBJ2-3, and possibly TRBD2, on 7 matching bases. The receptor's source is a woman aged 18-29 years with Graves' hyperthyroidism. The sample consisted of blood. The DNA sequence follows: TGTGCCAGCAGTTTATTCTTCGCGGGGGCAAGCACAGATACGCAGTATTTT. Its translation reads: CASSLFFAGASTDTQYF.